Below are 5 T cell receptor beta chains sequenced from a single sample in a study of T cells in Graves' hyperthyroidism and ophthalmopathy. Using RNA transcripts as the source, TCR beta CDR3 regions were amplified. The HTBI set primed first-round TCR CDR3 RT-PCR. Via MiXCR, TCRdb re-called the multiplex PCR reads, giving one row per CDR3 protein. The sample has around 240,000 distinct CDR3 sequences, approximately 14% seen once. Sequencing was done on a sample of blood. Source of these receptors: a middle-aged woman with Graves' hyperthyroidism that later progressed to Graves' ophthalmopathy.

About this clonotype itself: Just one base apart from a much larger clone, this may be a read error. The chain carries TRBV20-1 and TRBJ2-1, with a tentative D call TRBD2 (5 bases). The CDR3 extends over 15 amino acids. CDR1 and CDR2 from the germline V gene are DFQATT and SNEGSKA (reference sequence). Trimming left V 1 base short and J 10 bases short, with 20 bases between. The CDR3 loop reads CSARGEEGRRLEQFF. The CDR3 bases are TGCAGTGCTAGAGGTGAAGAGGGAAGGAGGCTGGAGCAGTTCTTC.

In its sample, this clonotype was seen many times. This chain links TRBV20-1 with TRBJ2-1; unclear D gene. CDR3 length: 11 residues. The V end was cut by 6 bases, the J end by 6 bases, with 9 bases between. CDR1 is DFQATT, CDR2 SNEGSKA, per germline (reference sequence). The CDR3 bases are TGCAGTGCCCAATTTATCAATGAGCAGTTCTTC. Its protein product is CSAQFINEQFF.

The V and J genes are TRBV7-8 and TRBJ2-3; TRBD2 matches 11 bases. The V segment lost 7 bases and the J segment 4 bases; nucleotides outside the gene matches: 7. Germline V lookup: CDR1 SGHVS, CDR2 FQNEAQ. The CDR3 totals 15 residues. This chain's CDR3 is CASISLAGGPDTQYF. CDR3 nucleotides: TGTGCCAGCATTTCTTTAGCGGGAGGGCCAGATACGCAGTATTTT.

This clonotype was seen ten or more times. This chain links TRBV24-1 with TRBJ2-7; 13 bases line up with TRBD2. CDR3 size: 16 residues. CDR1 and CDR2 (germline): KGHDR, SFDVKD. Losses at the gene ends were 4 bases for V and 7 bases for J; bases not matched to a gene: 9. The CDR3 here is CATSDPGLAGADEQYF. CDR3 bases: TGTGCCACCAGTGACCCCGGACTAGCGGGAGCGGATGAGCAGTACTTC.

The sample holds many counts of this clonotype. This chain links TRBV28 with TRBJ2-7, with TRBD2 identical over 8 bases. Trimming removed 2 bases from V and 5 bases from J; junction bases left unmatched: 5. CDR1 and CDR2 from the germline V gene are MDHEN and SYDVKM. The CDR3 has 14 amino acids. CDR3 in DNA: TGTGCCAGCAGTTTAACAACGGGAGGGCACGAGCAGTACTTC. Translated: CASSLTTGGHEQYF.